This TCR beta chain was sequenced in a study of blood T cells in healthy people across ages. Study conclusions and caveats: Both higher diversity and more naive CD4+ cells marked long-lived donors when set against aged donors.

A second PCR of roughly 7 to 11 cycles used a sample-barcoded 5' primer and a J-beta primer mix. Each of the samples gave a minimum of 2.5 million paired-end reads that contained CDR3. TCRdb itself ran the 5' RACE reads through MiXCR, one entry per CDR3 protein. This table has 450,000 to 700,000 distinct CDR3 sequences, 27% appearing once. The germline CDR1 and CDR2 sequences are DFQATT and SNEGSKA (reference sequence). This CDR3 comprises 15 residues. V dropped 5 bases and J dropped 7; count of bases not matched to a gene: 13. Only a few counts were recorded for this clonotype. Antigen specificity is unknown.

The specimen sequenced was blood. This clonotype was sampled from a woman in her sixties or seventies in good health. The chain employs TRBV20-1 and TRBJ2-7, with 11 bases fitting TRBD2. In nucleotides, the CDR3 is TGCAGTGCTCCCACCGGACTAGCGGGTGGGCGGGAGCAGTACTTC. The encoded protein is CSAPTGLAGGREQYF.